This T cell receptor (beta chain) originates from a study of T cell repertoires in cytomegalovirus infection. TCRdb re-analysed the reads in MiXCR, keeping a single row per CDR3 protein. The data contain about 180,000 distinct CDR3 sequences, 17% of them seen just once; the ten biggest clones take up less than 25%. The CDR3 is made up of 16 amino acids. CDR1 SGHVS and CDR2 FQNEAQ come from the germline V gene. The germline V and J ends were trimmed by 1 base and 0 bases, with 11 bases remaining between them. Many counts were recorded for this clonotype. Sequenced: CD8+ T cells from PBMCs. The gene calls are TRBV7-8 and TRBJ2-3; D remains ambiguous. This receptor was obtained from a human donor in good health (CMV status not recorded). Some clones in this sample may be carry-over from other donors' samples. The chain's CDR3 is CASSLVRGTSTDTQYF. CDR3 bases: TGTGCCAGCAGCTTAGTTCGAGGTACTAGCACAGATACGCAGTATTTT. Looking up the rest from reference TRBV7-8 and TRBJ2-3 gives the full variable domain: GAGVSQSPRYKVAKRGQDVALRCDPISGHVSLFWYQQALGQGPEFLTYFQNEAQLDKSGLPSDRFFAERPEGSVSTLKIQRTQQEDSAVYLCASSLVRGTSTDTQYFGPGTRLTVL.